These 13 T cell receptor beta chains came from one sample sequenced in a study of neurological immune-mediated disorders. Indicated time point: technical triplicate 2. TCRdb re-called the 5' RACE reads with MiXCR, one entry per CDR3 protein. There are tens of thousands of distinct CDR3 sequences in the sample; approximately 25% occur only once, and roughly 4.6% lies in the top ten. Sequences were obtained from PBMCs. These receptors all come from a man between 60 and 70 years old with HTLV-1-associated myelopathy (HAM/TSP).

Comment on this clonotype: The conserved closing phenylalanine or tryptophan is absent in this CDR3, likely reflecting a read error. The chain couples TRBV11-1 to TRBJ2-7; 9 positions agree with TRBD1. The CDR3 totals 16 residues. Trimming took 0 bases from V and 2 from J; bases not matched to a gene: 5. Germline V gene data show CDR1 as SGHAT and CDR2 as FQDESV (reference sequence). DNA of the CDR3: TGTGCCAGCAGCTTAGCGATCGGGGACAGGGCCTACGAGCAGTACTTA. Protein sequence: CASSLAIGDRAYEQYL.

The sample holds many counts of this clonotype. This chain links TRBV7-9 with TRBJ2-6, with D uncertain. Trimming cost V 3 bases and J 0 bases, with 21 bases left between them. Germline CDR1 reads SEHNR; CDR2 reads FQNEAQ (reference sequence). This CDR3 has 20 residues. Written as DNA, the CDR3 is TGTGCCAGCAGCTTCCCTAGGTCCGCCCGAACCCCCTCTGGGGCCAACGTCCTGACTTTC. Protein: CASSFPRSARTPSGANVLTF.

This clonotype was counted at least ten times. CDR3 nucleotide sequence: TGTGCCAGCAGTCCTGGGTTTTTTTTTAATGAGCAGTTCTTC. It is translated as CASSPGFFFNEQFF. The rearrangement links TRBV12-3 or TRBV12-4 to TRBJ2-1; D not certain. The CDR3 covers 14 residues. The germline V and J ends were trimmed by 5 bases and 7 bases, with 15 bases remaining between them.

This clonotype has ten or more counts. This chain connects TRBV7-9 to TRBJ2-6; unclear D gene. The CDR3 length is 15 residues. V lost 0 bases and J lost 0, with 3 bases in between. CDR1 SEHNR and CDR2 FQNEAQ come from the germline V gene (reference sequence). CDR3 sequence: CASSLAVSGANVLTF. CDR3 sequence (DNA): TGTGCCAGCAGCTTAGCGGTCTCTGGGGCCAACGTCCTGACTTTC. The variable domain in full, with the rest retrieved from reference TRBV7-9 and TRBJ2-6, is DTGVSQNPRHKITKRGQNVTFRCDPISEHNRLYWYRQTLGQGPEFLTYFQNEAQLEKSRLLSDRFSAERPKGSFSTLEIQRTEQGDSAMYLCASSLAVSGANVLTFGAGSRLTVL.

This clonotype was counted many times. The genes are TRBV10-3 and TRBJ2-3, with a tentative D call TRBD2 (5 bases). Germline lookup yields CDR1 ENHRY and CDR2 SYGVKD. V was pared by 10 bases and J by 5 bases, with 7 bases between. CDR3 length: 10 amino acids. The CDR3, as DNA: TGTGCCAGCGGGCTAGATACGCAGTATTTT. It is translated as CASGLDTQYF.

With respect to this clonotype: A read error is possible here, since a much larger clone lies one base away. The V call is TRBV6-1, the J call TRBJ2-7; D possibly corresponds to TRBD1 (6 bases). The germline CDR1 and CDR2 sequences are MNHNS and SASEGT. This CDR3 is 14 amino acids long. CDR3 bases: TGTGCCATCAGTAACCGGGACAAAGCCTACGAGCAGTACTTC. Amino acids: CAISNRDKAYEQYF.

The sample holds many counts of this clonotype. J is TRBJ2-2 and V is TRBV20-1; 13 bases map to TRBD2. The CDR3 is made up of 20 amino acids. Looked up from germline, CDR1 is DFQATT and CDR2 is SNEGSKA (reference sequence). Unmatched junction bases numbered 21, after V lost 6 bases and J lost 5 bases. This CDR3 reads CSAATSGRALLVRFTGELFF. The CDR3 DNA follows: TGCAGTGCGGCAACTAGCGGGAGGGCGCTTCTCGTTCGTTTTACCGGGGAGCTGTTTTTT.

This clonotype has a count of ten or more. This sequence joins TRBV5-6 and TRBJ2-3, with D possibly being TRBD2 (5 bases). Trimming stripped 4 bases from V and 4 bases from J, with 19 bases between. The CDR3 consists of 16 residues. The germline CDR1 and CDR2 sequences are SGHDT and YYEEEE. This chain's CDR3 is CASSPHNRRFPDTQYF. The CDR3, as DNA: TGTGCCAGCAGCCCACACAATCGGAGGTTCCCAGATACGCAGTATTTT.

In its sample, this clonotype was seen many times. The chain joins TRBV7-9 to TRBJ2-2, with D tentatively TRBD1 (7 bases). Germline-derived CDR1 and CDR2 are SEHNR and FQNEAQ (reference sequence). Trimming took off 3 bases at V and 4 bases at J, with 18 bases between the two ends. The CDR3 extends over 17 amino acids. The CDR3 sequence is CASSFAGIQGSTGELFF. The CDR3, as DNA: TGTGCCAGCAGCTTCGCGGGGATACAGGGGTCCACCGGGGAGCTGTTTTTT.

This clonotype was detected many times. The chain uses TRBV29-1 and TRBJ2-1; D possibly corresponds to TRBD1 (6 bases). Deletions cut 1 base from V and 7 bases from J, with 8 bases between. The CDR3 length is 12 residues. Germline V gene sequence: CDR1 SQVTM, CDR2 ANQGSEA. The CDR3 nucleotides read TGCAGCGTTGAAGTCACAGGGAATGAGCAGTTCTTC. As protein: CSVEVTGNEQFF.

There are many counts of this clonotype. This rearrangement joins TRBV5-1 to TRBJ2-7, with TRBD2 as a possible D gene (5 bases). V was trimmed by 0 bases and J by 2 bases, leaving 15 bases between them. Germline V gene data show CDR1 as SGHRS and CDR2 as YFSETQ. The CDR3 sequence is 16 residues long. The CDR3 bases are TGCGCCAGCAGCTTGGTTGGTAGCGTGGGAACCTACGAGCAGTACTTC. Translation: CASSLVGSVGTYEQYF.

This clonotype was seen many times. V is TRBV4-1 and J is TRBJ2-2; possible D gene TRBD1, 6 bases. CDR1 is MGHRA and CDR2 is YSYEKL in the germline V gene. The V and J ends lost 0 bases and 0 bases respectively, with 8 bases between them. The length of the CDR3 is 16 residues. The CDR3 nucleotides are TGCGCCAGCAGCCAAGAGACAGGAGCGAACACCGGGGAGCTGTTTTTT. It specifies CASSQETGANTGELFF.

This chain joins TRBV29-1 and TRBJ2-7; TRBD1 is a possible D gene (6 bases). Germline V lookup: CDR1 SQVTM, CDR2 ANQGSEA. This CDR3 comprises 13 residues. V was trimmed by 1 base and J by 0 bases, leaving 7 bases between them. The CDR3 DNA follows: TGCAGCGTTGAAGGGACAGACTCCTACGAGCAGTACTTC. It translates to CSVEGTDSYEQYF.